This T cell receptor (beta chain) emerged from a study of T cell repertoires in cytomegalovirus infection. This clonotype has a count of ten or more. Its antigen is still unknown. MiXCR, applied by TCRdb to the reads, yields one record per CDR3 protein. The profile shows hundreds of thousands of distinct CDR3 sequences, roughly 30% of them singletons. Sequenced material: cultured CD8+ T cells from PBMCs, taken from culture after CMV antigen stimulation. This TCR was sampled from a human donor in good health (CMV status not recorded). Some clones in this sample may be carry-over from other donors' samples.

The CDR3 sequence is CASSPGSSETQYF. The CDR3 nucleotides are TGTGCCAGCAGTCCAGGGAGTTCGGAGACCCAGTACTTC. The chain combines TRBV12-3 or TRBV12-4 with TRBJ2-5, with D perhaps being TRBD1 or TRBD2 (5 bases each). Between the trimmed V and J ends, which lost 5 bases and 5 bases, there was a span of 12 bases. The CDR3 has 13 residues.